This T cell receptor beta chain originates from a study of regulatory T cells in long-lasting Graves disease. Time point indicated: newly diagnosed GD, antithyroid drugs for less than 3 months. The TCR library was prepared using RNA isolated from PBMCs. The germline gives CDR1 SGHRS, CDR2 YFSETQ. V lost 0 bases and J 4 bases, leaving 11 bases between the germline ends. This CDR3 is 15 amino acids long. Arm-PCR of CDR3 regions and iRepertoire HTBI primers were the basis on which TCR beta libraries were built. TCRdb analysed the multiplex PCR reads with MiXCR anew, one entry per CDR3 protein. The sample carries 550,000 to 700,000 distinct CDR3 sequences, about 16% recorded once. This clonotype was detected many times. The sample was also reused in another study, on T cells in Graves' hyperthyroidism and ophthalmopathy.

V is TRBV5-1 and J is TRBJ1-5, with D tentatively TRBD1 (6 bases). The clonotype was recovered from a man aged 18 to 35 with Graves disease. Sequenced here: peripheral blood mononuclear cells (PBMCs), sampled at new diagnosis, from a patient treated with antithyroid drugs. CDR3 in amino acids: CASSLEPRGNQPQHF. DNA of the CDR3: TGCGCCAGCAGCTTGGAGCCCAGGGGAAATCAGCCCCAGCATTTT.